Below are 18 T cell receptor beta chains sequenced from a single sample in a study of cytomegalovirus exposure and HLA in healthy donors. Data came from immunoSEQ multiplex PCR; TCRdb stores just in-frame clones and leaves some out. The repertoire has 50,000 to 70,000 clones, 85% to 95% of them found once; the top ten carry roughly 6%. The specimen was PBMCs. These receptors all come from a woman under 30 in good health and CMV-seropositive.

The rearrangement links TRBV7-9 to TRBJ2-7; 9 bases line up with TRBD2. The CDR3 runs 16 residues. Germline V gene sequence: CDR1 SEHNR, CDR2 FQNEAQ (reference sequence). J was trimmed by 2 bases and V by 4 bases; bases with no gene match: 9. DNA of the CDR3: TGTGCCAGCAGCTCCCCTATAGCGGGGGTCACCTACGAGCAGTACTTC. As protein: CASSSPIAGVTYEQYF.

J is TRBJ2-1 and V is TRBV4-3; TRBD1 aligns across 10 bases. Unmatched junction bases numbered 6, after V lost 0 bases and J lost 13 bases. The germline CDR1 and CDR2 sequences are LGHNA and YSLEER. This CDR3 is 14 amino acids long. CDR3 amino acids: CASSQDGTGVIQFF. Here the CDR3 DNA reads TGCGCCAGCAGCCAAGACGGGACAGGGGTTATACAGTTCTTC.

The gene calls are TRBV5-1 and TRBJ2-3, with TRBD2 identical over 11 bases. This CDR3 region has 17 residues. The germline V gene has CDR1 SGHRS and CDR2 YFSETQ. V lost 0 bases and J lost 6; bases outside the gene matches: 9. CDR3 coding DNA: TGCGCCAGCAGCTTGGAGGATAGCGGGGGGGCCGTGGATACGCAGTATTTT. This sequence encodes CASSLEDSGGAVDTQYF.

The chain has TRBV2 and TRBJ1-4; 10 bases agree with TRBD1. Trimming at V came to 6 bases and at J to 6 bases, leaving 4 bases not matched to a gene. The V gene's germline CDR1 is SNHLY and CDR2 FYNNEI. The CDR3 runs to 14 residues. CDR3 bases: TGTGCCAGCAGGGGGACAGGGGCGGATGAAAAACTGTTTTTT. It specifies CASRGTGADEKLFF. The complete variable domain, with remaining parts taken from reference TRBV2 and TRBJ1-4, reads EPEVTQTPSHQVTQMGQEVILRCVPISNHLYFYWYRQILGQKVEFLVSFYNNEISEKSEIFDDQFSVERPDGSNFTLKIRSTKLEDSAMYFCASRGTGADEKLFFGSGTQLSVL.

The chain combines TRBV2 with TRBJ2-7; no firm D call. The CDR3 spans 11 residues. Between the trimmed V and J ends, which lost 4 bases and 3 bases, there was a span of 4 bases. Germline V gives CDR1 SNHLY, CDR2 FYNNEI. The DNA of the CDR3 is TGTGCCAGCAGTGGGCTCTACGAGCAGTACTTC. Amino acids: CASSGLYEQYF.

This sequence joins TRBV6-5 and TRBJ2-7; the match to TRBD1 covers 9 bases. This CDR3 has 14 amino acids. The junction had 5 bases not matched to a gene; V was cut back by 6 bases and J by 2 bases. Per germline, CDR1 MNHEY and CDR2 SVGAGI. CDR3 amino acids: CASRYRTGAYEQYF. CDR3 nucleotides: TGTGCCAGCAGATACAGGACAGGGGCCTACGAGCAGTACTTC.

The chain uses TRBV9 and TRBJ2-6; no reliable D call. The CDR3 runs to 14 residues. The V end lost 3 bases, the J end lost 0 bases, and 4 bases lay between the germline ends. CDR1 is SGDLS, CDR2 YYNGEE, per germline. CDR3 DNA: TGTGCCAGCAGCGACAACTCTGGGGCCAACGTCCTGACTTTC. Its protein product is CASSDNSGANVLTF. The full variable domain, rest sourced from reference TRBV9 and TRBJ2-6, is DSGVTQTPKHLITATGQRVTLRCSPRSGDLSVYWYQQSLDQGLQFLIQYYNGEERAKGNILERFSAQQFPDLHSELNLSSLELGDSALYFCASSDNSGANVLTFGAGSRLTVL.

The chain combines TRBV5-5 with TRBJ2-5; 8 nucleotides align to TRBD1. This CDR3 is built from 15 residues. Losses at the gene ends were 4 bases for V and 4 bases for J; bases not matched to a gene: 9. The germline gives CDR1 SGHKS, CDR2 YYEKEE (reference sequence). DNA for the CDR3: TGTGCCAGCAGCACAAGACAGGGGAGCGGAGAGACCCAGTACTTC. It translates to CASSTRQGSGETQYF. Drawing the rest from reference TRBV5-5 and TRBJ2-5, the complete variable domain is DAGVTQSPTHLIKTRGQQVTLRCSPISGHKSVSWYQQVLGQGPQFIFQYYEKEERGRGNFPDRFSARQFPNYSSELNVNALLLGDSALYLCASSTRQGSGETQYFGPGTRLLVL.

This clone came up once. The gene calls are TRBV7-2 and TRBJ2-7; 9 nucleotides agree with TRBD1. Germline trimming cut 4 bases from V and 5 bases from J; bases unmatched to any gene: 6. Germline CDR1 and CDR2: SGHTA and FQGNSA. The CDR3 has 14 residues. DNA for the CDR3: TGTGCCAGCAGCTCGGGACAGGGTTTGAACGAGCAGTACTTC. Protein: CASSSGQGLNEQYF. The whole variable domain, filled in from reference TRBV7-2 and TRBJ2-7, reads GAGVSQSPSNKVTEKGKDVELRCDPISGHTALYWYRQSLGQGLEFLIYFQGNSAPDKSGLPSDRFSAERTGGSVSTLTIQRTQQEDSAVYLCASSSGQGLNEQYFGPGTRLTVT.

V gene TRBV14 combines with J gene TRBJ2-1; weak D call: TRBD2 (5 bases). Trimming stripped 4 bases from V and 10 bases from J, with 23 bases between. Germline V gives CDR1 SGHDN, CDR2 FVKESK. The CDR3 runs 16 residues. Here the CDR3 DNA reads TGTGCCAGCAGCCCTCGGGTCGGAGGCGCCGGAGCGGAGCAGTTCTTC. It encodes CASSPRVGGAGAEQFF.

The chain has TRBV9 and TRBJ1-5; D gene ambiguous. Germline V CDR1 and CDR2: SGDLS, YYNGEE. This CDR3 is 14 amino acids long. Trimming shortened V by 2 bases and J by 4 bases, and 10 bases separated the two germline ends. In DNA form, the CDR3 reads TGTGCCAGCAGCGTGGGAGGTTTGAATCAGCCCCAGCATTTT. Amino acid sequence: CASSVGGLNQPQHF.

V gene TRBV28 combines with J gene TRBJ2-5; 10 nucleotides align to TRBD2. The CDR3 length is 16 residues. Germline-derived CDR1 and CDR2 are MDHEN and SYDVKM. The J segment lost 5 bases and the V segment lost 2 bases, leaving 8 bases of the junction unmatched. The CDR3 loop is CASSLGTSELYETQYF. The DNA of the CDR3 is TGTGCCAGCAGTTTAGGGACTAGCGAATTGTACGAGACCCAGTACTTC. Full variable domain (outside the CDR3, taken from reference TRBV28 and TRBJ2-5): DVKVTQSSRYLVKRTGEKVFLECVQDMDHENMFWYRQDPGLGLRLIYFSYDVKMKEKGDIPEGYSVSREKKERFSLILESASTNQTSMYLCASSLGTSELYETQYFGPGTRLLVL.

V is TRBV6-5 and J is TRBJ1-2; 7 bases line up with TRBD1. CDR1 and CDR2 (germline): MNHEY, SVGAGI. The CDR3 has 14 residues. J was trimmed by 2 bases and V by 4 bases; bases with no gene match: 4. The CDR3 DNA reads TGTGCCAGCAGTTGGGACAGAAAAAACTATGGCTACACCTTC. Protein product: CASSWDRKNYGYTF.

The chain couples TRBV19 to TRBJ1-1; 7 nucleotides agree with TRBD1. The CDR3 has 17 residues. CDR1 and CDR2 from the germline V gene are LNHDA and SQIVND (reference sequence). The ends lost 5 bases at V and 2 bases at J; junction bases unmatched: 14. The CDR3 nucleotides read TGTGCCAGTAGTCTCTCCCTCTTCTACAGGGGTAACACTGAAGCTTTCTTT. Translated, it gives CASSLSLFYRGNTEAFF.

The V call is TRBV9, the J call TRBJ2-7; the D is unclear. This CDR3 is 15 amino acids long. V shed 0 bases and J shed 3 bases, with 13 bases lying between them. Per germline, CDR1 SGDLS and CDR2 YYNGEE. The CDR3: CASSVDSGQYYEQYF. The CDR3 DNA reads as TGTGCCAGCAGCGTAGATTCGGGTCAGTACTACGAGCAGTACTTC.

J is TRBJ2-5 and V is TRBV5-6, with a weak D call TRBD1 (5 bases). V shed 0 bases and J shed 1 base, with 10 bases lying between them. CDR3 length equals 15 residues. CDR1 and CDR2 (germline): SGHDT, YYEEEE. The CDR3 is CASSLVGQGQETQYF. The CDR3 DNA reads TGTGCCAGCAGCTTGGTCGGGCAGGGCCAAGAGACCCAGTACTTC. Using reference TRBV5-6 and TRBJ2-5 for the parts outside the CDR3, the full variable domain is DAGVTQSPTHLIKTRGQQVTLRCSPKSGHDTVSWYQQALGQGPQFIFQYYEEEERQRGNFPDRFSGHQFPNYSSELNVNALLLGDSALYLCASSLVGQGQETQYFGPGTRLLVL.

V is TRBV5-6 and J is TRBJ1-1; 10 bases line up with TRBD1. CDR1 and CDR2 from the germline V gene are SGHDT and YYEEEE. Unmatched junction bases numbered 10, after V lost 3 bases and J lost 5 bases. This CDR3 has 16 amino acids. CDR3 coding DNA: TGTGCCAGCAGCTCCGGCCGGGGGACAGGGGAAACTGAAGCTTTCTTT. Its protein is CASSSGRGTGETEAFF.

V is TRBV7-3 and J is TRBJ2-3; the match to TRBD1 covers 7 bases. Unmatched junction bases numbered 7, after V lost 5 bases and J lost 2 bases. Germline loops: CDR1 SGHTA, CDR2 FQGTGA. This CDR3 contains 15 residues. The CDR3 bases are TGTGCCAGCAGCGTTCACAGGGGAACCACAGATACGCAGTATTTT. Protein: CASSVHRGTTDTQYF.